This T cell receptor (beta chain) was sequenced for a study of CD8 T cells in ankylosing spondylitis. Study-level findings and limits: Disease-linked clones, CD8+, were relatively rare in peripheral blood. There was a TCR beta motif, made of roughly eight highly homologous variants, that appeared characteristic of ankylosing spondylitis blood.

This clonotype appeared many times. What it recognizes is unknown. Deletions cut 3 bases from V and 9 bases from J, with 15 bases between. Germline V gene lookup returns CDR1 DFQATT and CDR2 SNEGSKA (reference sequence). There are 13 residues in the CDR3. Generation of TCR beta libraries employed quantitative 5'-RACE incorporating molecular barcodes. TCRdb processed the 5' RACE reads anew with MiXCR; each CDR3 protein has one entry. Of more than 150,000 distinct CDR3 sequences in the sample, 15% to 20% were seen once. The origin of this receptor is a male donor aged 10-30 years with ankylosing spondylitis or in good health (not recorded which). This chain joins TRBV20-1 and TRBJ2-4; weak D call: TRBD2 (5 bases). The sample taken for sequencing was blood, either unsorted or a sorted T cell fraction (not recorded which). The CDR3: CSARDSLGGIQYF. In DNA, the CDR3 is TGCAGTGCTAGGGACTCCCTCGGCGGCATTCAGTACTTC.